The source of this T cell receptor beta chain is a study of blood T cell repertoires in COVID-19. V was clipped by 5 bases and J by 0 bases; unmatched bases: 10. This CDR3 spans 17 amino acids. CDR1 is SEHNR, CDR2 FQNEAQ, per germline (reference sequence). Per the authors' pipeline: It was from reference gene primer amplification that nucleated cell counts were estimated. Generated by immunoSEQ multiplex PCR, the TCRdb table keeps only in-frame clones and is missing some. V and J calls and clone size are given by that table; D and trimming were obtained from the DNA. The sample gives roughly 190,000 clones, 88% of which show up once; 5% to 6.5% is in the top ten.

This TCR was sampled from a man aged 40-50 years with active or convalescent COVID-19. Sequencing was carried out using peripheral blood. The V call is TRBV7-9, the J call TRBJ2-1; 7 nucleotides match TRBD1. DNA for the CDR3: TGTGCCAGCAGCACTCGACAGGGTCCGAGCTCCTACAATGAGCAGTTCTTC. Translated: CASSTRQGPSSYNEQFF.